This T cell receptor beta chain was found in a study of identical twins. Germline V CDR1 and CDR2: SGHDT, YYEEEE. Trimming removed 0 bases from V and 5 bases from J, with 17 bases in between. This CDR3 spans 16 amino acids. This clonotype was picked up a small number of times. The antigen remains undetermined. Study-wide points: There is a chance that invariant MAIT and iNKT cells partially muddied zero-insertion analyses. Beta out-of-frame sequences showed weaker excess sharing between twins. Abundant beta clonotypes from cord blood had fewer insertions, unlike memory repertoires, which showed none.

TCRdb re-called the 5' RACE reads through MiXCR, storing one row per CDR3 protein. The sample contains 450,000 to 650,000 distinct CDR3 sequences, roughly 15% of which appear only once. These data are also associated with another study on yellow fever vaccine responses in identical twins. That report adds: Twins reportedly had a vaccine T cell response that seemed partly convergent, partly personalized.

The genes are TRBV5-6 and TRBJ2-5; D gene ambiguous. The sequenced sample consisted of CD4+ T cells sorted from blood. The receptor was derived from a woman aged 18-29 years in good health. CDR3 nucleotides: TGTGCCAGCAGCTTGGAGAACGTTTGGCCGGCGGAGACCCAGTACTTC. Amino acid sequence: CASSLENVWPAETQYF.